The entry that follows covers one T cell receptor beta chain sequence. Its antigen is still unknown. These data belong to a study of CD8 T cells in ankylosing spondylitis. The study's findings and limits: Blood of patients with ankylosing spondylitis appeared to be characterized by a TCR beta motif of several highly homologous variants. Relatively scarce in peripheral blood, disease-linked clones were CD8+.

TCRdb fed the 5' RACE reads into MiXCR, producing one record per CDR3 protein. The repertoire consists of over 450,000 distinct CDR3 sequences, with 10% to 15% occurring once and the leading ten covering 6.8%. This CDR3 comprises 14 residues. V was cut by 1 base and J by 8 bases, with 11 bases left in between. The chain has TRBV12-3 or TRBV12-4 and TRBJ2-2; a weak D match, TRBD1 (6 bases). What was sequenced was blood, either unsorted or a sorted T cell fraction (not recorded which). The clonotype comes from a male donor with ankylosing spondylitis. The CDR3: CASSLGSGVGELFF. In nucleotides, the CDR3 is TGTGCCAGCAGTTTAGGGTCAGGGGTGGGGGAGCTGTTTTTT.